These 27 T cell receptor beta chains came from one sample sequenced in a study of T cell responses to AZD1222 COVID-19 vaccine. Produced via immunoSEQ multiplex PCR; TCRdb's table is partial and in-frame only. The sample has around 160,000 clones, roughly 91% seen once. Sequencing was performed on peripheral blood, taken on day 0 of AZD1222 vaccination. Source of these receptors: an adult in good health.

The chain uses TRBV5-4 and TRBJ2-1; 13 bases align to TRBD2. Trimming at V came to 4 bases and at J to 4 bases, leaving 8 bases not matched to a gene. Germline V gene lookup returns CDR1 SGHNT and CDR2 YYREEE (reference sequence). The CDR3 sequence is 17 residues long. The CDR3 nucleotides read TGTGCCAGCAGCCCCGGACTAGCGGGGGAACCTTACAATGAGCAGTTCTTC. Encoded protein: CASSPGLAGEPYNEQFF.

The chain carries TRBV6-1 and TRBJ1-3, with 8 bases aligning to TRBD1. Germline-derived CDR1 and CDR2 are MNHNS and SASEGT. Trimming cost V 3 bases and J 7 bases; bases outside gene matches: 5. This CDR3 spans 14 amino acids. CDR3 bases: TGTGCCAGCAGTGAGACAGGGGATGCGAACACCATATATTTT. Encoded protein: CASSETGDANTIYF.

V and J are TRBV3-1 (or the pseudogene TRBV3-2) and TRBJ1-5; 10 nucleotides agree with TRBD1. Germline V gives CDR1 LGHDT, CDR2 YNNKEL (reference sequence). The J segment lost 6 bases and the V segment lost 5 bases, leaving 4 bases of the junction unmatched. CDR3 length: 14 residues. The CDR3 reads CASSDRGLSQPQHF. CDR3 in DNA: TGTGCCAGCAGCGACAGGGGGCTAAGTCAGCCCCAGCATTTT.

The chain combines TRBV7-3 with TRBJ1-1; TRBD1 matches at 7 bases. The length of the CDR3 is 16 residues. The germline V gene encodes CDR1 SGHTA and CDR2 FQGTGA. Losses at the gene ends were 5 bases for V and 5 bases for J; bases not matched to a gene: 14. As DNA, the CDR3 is TGTGCCAGCAGCCGGGGTGGGACAAACAGGGGTACTGAAGCTTTCTTT. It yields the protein CASSRGGTNRGTEAFF.

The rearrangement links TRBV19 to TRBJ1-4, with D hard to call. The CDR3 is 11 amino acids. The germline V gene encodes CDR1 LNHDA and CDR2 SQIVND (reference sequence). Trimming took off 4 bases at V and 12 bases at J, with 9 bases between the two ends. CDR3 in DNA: TGTGCCAGTAGTAGTCGTCAGGAACTGTTTTTT. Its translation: CASSSRQELFF.

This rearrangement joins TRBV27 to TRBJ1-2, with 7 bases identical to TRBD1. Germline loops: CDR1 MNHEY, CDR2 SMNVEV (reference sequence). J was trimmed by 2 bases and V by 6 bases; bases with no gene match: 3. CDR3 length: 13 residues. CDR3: CASRSGGNYGYTF. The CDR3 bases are TGTGCCAGCAGGTCAGGGGGAAACTATGGCTACACCTTC.

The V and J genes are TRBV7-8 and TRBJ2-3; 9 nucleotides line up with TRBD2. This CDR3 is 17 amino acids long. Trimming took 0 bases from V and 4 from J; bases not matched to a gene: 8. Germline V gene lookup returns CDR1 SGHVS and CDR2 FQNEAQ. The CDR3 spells CASSLAASGAVADTQYF. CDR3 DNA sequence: TGTGCCAGCAGCTTAGCGGCTAGCGGGGCGGTGGCAGATACGCAGTATTTT.

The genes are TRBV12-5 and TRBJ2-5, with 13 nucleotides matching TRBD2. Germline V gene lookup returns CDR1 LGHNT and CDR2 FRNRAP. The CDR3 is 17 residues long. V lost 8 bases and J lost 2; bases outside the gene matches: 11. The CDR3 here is CASCPGLAGDWQETQYF. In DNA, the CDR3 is TGTGCTAGTTGCCCCGGACTAGCGGGGGATTGGCAAGAGACCCAGTACTTC.

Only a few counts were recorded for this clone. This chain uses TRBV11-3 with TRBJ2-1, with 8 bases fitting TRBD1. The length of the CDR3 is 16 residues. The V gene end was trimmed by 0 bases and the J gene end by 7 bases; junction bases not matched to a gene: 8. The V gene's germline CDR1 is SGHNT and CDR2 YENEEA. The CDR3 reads CASSLEGGQVWNEQFF. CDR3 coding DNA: TGTGCCAGCAGCTTAGAGGGGGGACAGGTCTGGAATGAGCAGTTCTTC.

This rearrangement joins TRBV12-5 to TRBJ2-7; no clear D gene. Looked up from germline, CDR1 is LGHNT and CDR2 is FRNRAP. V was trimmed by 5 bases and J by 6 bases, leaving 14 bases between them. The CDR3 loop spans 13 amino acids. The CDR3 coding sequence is TGTGCTAGTGGTACTGATGCGCCGGGCGAGCAGTACTTC. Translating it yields CASGTDAPGEQYF.

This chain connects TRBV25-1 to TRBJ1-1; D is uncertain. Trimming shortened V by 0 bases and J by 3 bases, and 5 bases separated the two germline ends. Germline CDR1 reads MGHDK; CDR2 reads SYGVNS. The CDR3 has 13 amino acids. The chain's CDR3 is CASSEYTYTEAFF. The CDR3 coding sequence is TGTGCCAGCAGTGAATATACGTACACTGAAGCTTTCTTT.

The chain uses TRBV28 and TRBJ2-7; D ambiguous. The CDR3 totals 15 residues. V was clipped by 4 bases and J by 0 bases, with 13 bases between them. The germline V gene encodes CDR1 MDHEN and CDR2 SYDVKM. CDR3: CASSSPRLLSYEQYF. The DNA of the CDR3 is TGTGCCAGCAGTTCTCCCCGTCTCCTCTCCTACGAGCAGTACTTC.

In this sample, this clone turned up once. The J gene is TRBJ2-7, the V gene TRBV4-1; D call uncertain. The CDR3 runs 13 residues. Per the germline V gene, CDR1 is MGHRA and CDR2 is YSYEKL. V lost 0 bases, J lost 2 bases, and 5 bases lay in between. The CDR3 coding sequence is TGCGCCAGCAGCCAAGATAGGCCCTACGAGCAGTACTTC. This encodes CASSQDRPYEQYF.

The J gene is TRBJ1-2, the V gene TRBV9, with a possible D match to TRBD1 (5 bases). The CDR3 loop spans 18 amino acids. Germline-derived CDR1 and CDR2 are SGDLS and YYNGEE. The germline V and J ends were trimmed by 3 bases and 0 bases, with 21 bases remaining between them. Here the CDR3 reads CASSARVGEGIPNYGYTF. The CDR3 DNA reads TGTGCCAGCAGCGCCCGAGTGGGGGAGGGTATCCCTAACTATGGCTACACCTTC.

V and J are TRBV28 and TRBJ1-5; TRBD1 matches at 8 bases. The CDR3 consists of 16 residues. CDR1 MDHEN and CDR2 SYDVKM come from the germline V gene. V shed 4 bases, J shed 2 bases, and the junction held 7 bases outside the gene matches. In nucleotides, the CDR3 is TGTGCCAGCAGTTGGACGGGACAGGCCGGCAATCAGCCCCAGCATTTT. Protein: CASSWTGQAGNQPQHF.

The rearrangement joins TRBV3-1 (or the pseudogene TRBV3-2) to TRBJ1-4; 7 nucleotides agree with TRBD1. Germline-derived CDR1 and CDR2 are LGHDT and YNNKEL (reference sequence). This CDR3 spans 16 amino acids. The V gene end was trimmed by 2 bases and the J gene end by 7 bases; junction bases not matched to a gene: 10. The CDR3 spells CASSQLNRGWSEKLFF. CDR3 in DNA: TGTGCCAGCAGCCAATTAAACAGGGGATGGAGTGAAAAACTGTTTTTT.

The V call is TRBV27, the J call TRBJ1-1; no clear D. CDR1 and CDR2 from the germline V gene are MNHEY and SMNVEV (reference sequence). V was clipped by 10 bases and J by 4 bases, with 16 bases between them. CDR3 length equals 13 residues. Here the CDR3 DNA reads TGTGCCATCTCTACCTCTACGGGCACTGAAGCTTTCTTT. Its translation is CAISTSTGTEAFF.

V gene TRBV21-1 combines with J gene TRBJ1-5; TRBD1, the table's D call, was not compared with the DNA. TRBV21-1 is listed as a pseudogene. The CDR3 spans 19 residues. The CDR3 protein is CASRQDAGWDRGFDQPQHF. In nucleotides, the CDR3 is TGTGCCAGCAGACAGGATGCAGGGTGGGACAGGGGATTTGATCAGCCCCAGCATTTT.

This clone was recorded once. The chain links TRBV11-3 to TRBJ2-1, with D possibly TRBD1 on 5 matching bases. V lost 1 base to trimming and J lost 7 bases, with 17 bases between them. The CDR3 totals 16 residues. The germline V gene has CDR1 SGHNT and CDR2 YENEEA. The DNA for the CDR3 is TGTGCCAGCAGCTTAGGCGTCAGGGCGAGTAAGAATGAGCAGTTCTTC. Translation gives CASSLGVRASKNEQFF.

The CDR3 sequence is CASSSQRRGVYEQYF. CDR3 sequence (DNA): TGTGCCAGCAGCTCTCAGCGGAGGGGGGTGTACGAGCAGTACTTC. V usage is TRBV5-4 and J usage is TRBJ2-7, with D perhaps matching TRBD1 or TRBD2 (6 bases each). Germline V lookup: CDR1 SGHNT, CDR2 YYREEE (reference sequence). Deletions cut 3 bases from V and 4 bases from J, with 17 bases between. There are 15 residues in the CDR3.

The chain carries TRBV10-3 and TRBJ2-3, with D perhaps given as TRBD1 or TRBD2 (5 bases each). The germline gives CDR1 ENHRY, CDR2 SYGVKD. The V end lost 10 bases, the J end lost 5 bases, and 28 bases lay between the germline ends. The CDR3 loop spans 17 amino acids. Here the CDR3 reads CATFDPTGASTGDTQYF. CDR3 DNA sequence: TGTGCCACGTTTGACCCCACCGGGGCTTCCACGGGAGATACGCAGTATTTT.

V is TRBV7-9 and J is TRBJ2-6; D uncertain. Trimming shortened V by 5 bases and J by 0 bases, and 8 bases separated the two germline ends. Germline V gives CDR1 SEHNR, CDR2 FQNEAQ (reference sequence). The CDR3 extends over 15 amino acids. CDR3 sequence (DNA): TGTGCCAGCAGCCGGACCCTCTCTGGGGCCAACGTCCTGACTTTC. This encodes CASSRTLSGANVLTF.

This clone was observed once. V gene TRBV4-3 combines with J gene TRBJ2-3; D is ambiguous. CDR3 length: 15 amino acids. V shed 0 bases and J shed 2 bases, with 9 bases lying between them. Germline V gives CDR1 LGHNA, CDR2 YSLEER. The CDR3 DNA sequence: TGCGCCAGCAGCCAAGATAGTGGCTTCACAGATACGCAGTATTTT. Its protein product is CASSQDSGFTDTQYF.

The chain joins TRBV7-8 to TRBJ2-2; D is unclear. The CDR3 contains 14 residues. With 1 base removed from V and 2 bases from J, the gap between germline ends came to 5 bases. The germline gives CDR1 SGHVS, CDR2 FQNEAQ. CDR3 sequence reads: CASSLGFNTGELFF. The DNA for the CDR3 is TGTGCCAGCAGCTTAGGTTTCAACACCGGGGAGCTGTTTTTT.

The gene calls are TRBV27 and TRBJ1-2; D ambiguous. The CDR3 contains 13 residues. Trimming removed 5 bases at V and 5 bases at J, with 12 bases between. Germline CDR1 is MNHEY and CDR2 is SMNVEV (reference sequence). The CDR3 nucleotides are TGTGCCAGCAGTCCTCGGGAAGGTTATGGCTACACCTTC. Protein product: CASSPREGYGYTF.

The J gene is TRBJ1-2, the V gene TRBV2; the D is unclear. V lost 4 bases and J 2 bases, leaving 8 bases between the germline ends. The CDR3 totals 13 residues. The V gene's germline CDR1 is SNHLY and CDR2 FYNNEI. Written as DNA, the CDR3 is TGTGCCAGCAGTGCCGGCCGAAACTATGGCTACACCTTC. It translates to CASSAGRNYGYTF. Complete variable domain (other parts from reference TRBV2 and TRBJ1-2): EPEVTQTPSHQVTQMGQEVILRCVPISNHLYFYWYRQILGQKVEFLVSFYNNEISEKSEIFDDQFSVERPDGSNFTLKIRSTKLEDSAMYFCASSAGRNYGYTFGSGTRLTVV.

The CDR3 spells CASRESLGVFYEQYF. The CDR3 DNA follows: TGTGCCAGCAGAGAAAGTCTTGGGGTCTTCTACGAGCAGTACTTC. The chain carries TRBV2 and TRBJ2-7; no clear D. Trimming removed 6 bases from V and 3 bases from J, with 18 bases in between. Looked up from germline, CDR1 is SNHLY and CDR2 is FYNNEI. The CDR3 totals 15 residues.